One sample yielded the 21 T cell receptor beta chains listed below, sequenced in a study of CDR3 diversity in severe acne (dated by TCRdb to about 2019). Library method: PCR. Sequencing was carried out with an Illumina HiSeq 2000. TCRdb trimmed public reads at Q25 via fastp, called clones via MiXCR and kept in-frame beta chains. Here each entry gathers all rows of one CDR3 protein and keeps the most common genes and DNA. For this sample there are almost 85,000 distinct CDR3 sequences; under 65% appear just once. The ten biggest clones cover 14% of the sample. The source material was blood. The source of these receptors is a male donor in good health, without acne.

CDR3: CASSSRGHNPYEQYF. CDR3 in DNA: TGTGCCAGCAGTTCGCGGGGACATAACCCCTACGAGCAGTACTTC. The chain is built from TRBV2 and TRBJ2-7; D possibly uses TRBD1 or TRBD2 (6 bases each). V lost 5 bases to trimming and J lost 2 bases, with 16 bases between them. The CDR3 contains 15 residues. The V gene's germline CDR1 is SNHLY and CDR2 FYNNEI.

This clonotype was seen more than once but under ten times. The gene calls are TRBV30 and TRBJ1-2; D is possibly TRBD1 (5 bases). The CDR3 has 13 residues. V lost 2 bases to trimming and J lost 8 bases, with 15 bases between them. Germline CDR1 GTSNPN, CDR2 SVGIG (reference sequence). CDR3 amino acids: CAWSPGHLGGYTF. The CDR3 nucleotides read TGTGCCTGGAGTCCCGGACATCTCGGCGGCTACACCTTC.

This clonotype was observed many times. J is TRBJ1-2 and V is TRBV6-1, with TRBD1 matching 12 bases. The CDR3 runs to 16 residues. V shed 3 bases, J shed 7 bases, and the junction held 9 bases outside the gene matches. Germline CDR1 MNHNS, CDR2 SASEGT. The CDR3 bases are TGTGCCAGCAGTGAGGGACAGGGGGCAACAATCGGTGGCTACACCTTC. It yields the protein CASSEGQGATIGGYTF.

The chain links TRBV20-1 to TRBJ1-1, with unresolved D. CDR1 and CDR2 from the germline V gene are DFQATT and SNEGSKA (reference sequence). The CDR3 runs 11 residues. V lost 8 bases, J lost 0 bases, and 7 bases lay in between. The CDR3, as DNA: TGCAGTTCAAGGATGAACACTGAAGCTTTCTTT. It is translated as CSSRMNTEAFF.

The chain has TRBV29-1 and TRBJ1-2; TRBD1 might be the D (5 bases). CDR3 length: 13 amino acids. V lost 6 bases and J lost 5, with 16 bases in between. CDR1 is SQVTM, CDR2 ANQGSEA, per germline. The CDR3 loop reads CSVRPDSGYGYTF. For the CDR3, the DNA is TGCAGCGTCAGACCCGACAGCGGGTATGGCTACACCTTC.

This clonotype was counted between two and nine times. The chain links TRBV6-5 to TRBJ1-2; TRBD1 might be the D (5 bases). The germline V and J ends were trimmed by 4 bases and 4 bases, with 13 bases remaining between them. The CDR3 runs 14 residues. Germline-derived CDR1 and CDR2 are MNHEY and SVGAGI. CDR3 loop: CASSSLGDRYGYTF. The CDR3 DNA is TGTGCCAGCAGTTCCTTAGGGGACCGCTATGGCTACACCTTC.

The gene calls are TRBV11-1 and TRBJ1-1, with D unresolved. Per the germline V gene, CDR1 is SGHAT and CDR2 is FQDESV (reference sequence). The CDR3 consists of 17 residues. The V end was cut by 6 bases, the J end by 1 base, with 21 bases between. CDR3 coding DNA: TGTGCCAGCAGGGGATTAGGGCAGGAAAGGGAGAACACTGAAGCTTTCTTT. Its translation is CASRGLGQERENTEAFF.

The V and J genes are TRBV6-5 and TRBJ1-2; 7 bases are a match to TRBD1. The V segment lost 8 bases and the J segment 5 bases; nucleotides outside the gene matches: 5. CDR1 and CDR2 from the germline V gene are MNHEY and SVGAGI. The CDR3 is 12 residues long. CDR3 amino acids: CASGTDLYGYTF. The CDR3 DNA follows: TGTGCCAGCGGGACAGATCTTTATGGCTACACCTTC.

This clonotype showed up just once. The V gene is TRBV4-1, the J gene TRBJ2-3; the match to TRBD2 covers 7 bases. The V segment lost 4 bases and the J segment 4 bases; nucleotides outside the gene matches: 14. The CDR3 loop spans 17 amino acids. Looked up from germline, CDR1 is MGHRA and CDR2 is YSYEKL. CDR3 bases: TGCGCCAGCAGCCTCTACCCGCGGCTAGCGGAATCAGATACGCAGTATTTT. Its translation is CASSLYPRLAESDTQYF.

This clonotype was seen only a few times. The chain uses TRBV2 and TRBJ1-5, with 8 bases aligning to TRBD1. J was trimmed by 2 bases and V by 9 bases; bases with no gene match: 3. Germline CDR1 is SNHLY and CDR2 is FYNNEI. This CDR3 is built from 13 residues. The CDR3 loop reads CARQGGGNQPQHF. The CDR3, as DNA: TGTGCCAGACAGGGGGGAGGCAATCAGCCCCAGCATTTT. Together with reference TRBV2 and TRBJ1-5, the CDR3 gives the full variable domain: EPEVTQTPSHQVTQMGQEVILRCVPISNHLYFYWYRQILGQKVEFLVSFYNNEISEKSEIFDDQFSVERPDGSNFTLKIRSTKLEDSAMYFCARQGGGNQPQHFGDGTRLSIL.

The rearrangement joins TRBV20-1 to TRBJ2-7; tentatively, D is TRBD2 (6 bases). The CDR3 sequence is 15 residues long. Trimming shortened V by 6 bases and J by 1 base, and 19 bases separated the two germline ends. Germline V gene lookup returns CDR1 DFQATT and CDR2 SNEGSKA (reference sequence). In DNA form, the CDR3 reads TGCAGTGCCGTCGGACATTCCGGGGGTTCCTACGAGCAGTACTTC. This codes for CSAVGHSGGSYEQYF.

A remark on this clonotype: Because it lacks the conserved phenylalanine or tryptophan at the end, this CDR3 is likely a read error. The chain combines TRBV20-1 with TRBJ1-1, with no clear D. This CDR3 is 13 amino acids long. From germline, CDR1 is DFQATT and CDR2 SNEGSKA (reference sequence). This CDR3 is CSPSMRENTEAFL. DNA of the CDR3: TGCAGTCCTAGTATGAGAGAGAACACTGAAGCTTTCCTT.

V and J are TRBV20-1 and TRBJ1-1; 8 bases are shared with TRBD1. Germline V lookup: CDR1 DFQATT, CDR2 SNEGSKA (reference sequence). The CDR3 totals 13 residues. CDR3 loop: CIGTGEKYTEAFF. CDR3 DNA: TGCATCGGGACAGGAGAAAAGTACACTGAAGCTTTCTTT.

The chain has TRBV19 and TRBJ1-2, with 8 nucleotides matching TRBD1. The CDR3 consists of 14 residues. Per germline, CDR1 LNHDA and CDR2 SQIVND (reference sequence). Trimming cost V 7 bases and J 8 bases; bases outside gene matches: 12. The DNA of the CDR3 is TGTGCCAGTACCATCCGGACAGGGTTGCGAGGCTACACCTTC. Its translation is CASTIRTGLRGYTF.

A few counts support this clonotype. The chain combines TRBV24-1 with TRBJ2-5, with D possibly called TRBD1 or TRBD2 (5 bases each). This CDR3 has 15 amino acids. Germline-derived CDR1 and CDR2 are KGHDR and SFDVKD. The V gene lost 9 bases and the J gene lost 6 bases, with 22 bases spanning the gap. CDR3 sequence (DNA): TGTGCCACCGGAGACCGGGACGGAGGCGAGAAGACCCAGTACTTC. This gives the protein CATGDRDGGEKTQYF.

The V gene is TRBV10-3, the J gene TRBJ1-2; TRBD1 matches 9 bases. Germline V gene lookup returns CDR1 ENHRY and CDR2 SYGVKD. Losses at the gene ends were 8 bases for V and 2 bases for J; bases not matched to a gene: 6. The CDR3 spans 14 residues. CDR3 sequence: CAIGLGTGNYGYTF. For the CDR3, the DNA is TGTGCCATCGGACTCGGGACAGGGAACTATGGCTACACCTTC.

The chain combines TRBV7-9 with TRBJ2-7; 10 nucleotides match TRBD2. The V and J ends lost 4 bases and 4 bases, in that order; junction bases with no gene match: 16. Germline lookup yields CDR1 SEHNR and CDR2 FQNEAQ (reference sequence). This CDR3 contains 18 residues. The CDR3 region has the DNA TGTGCCAGCAGCTCAGGGTCCCGGTGGCTAGCGGGGGAATACGAGCAGTACTTC. Translated, it gives CASSSGSRWLAGEYEQYF.

To note about this clonotype: This may be a read error: a much more frequent sequence differs by one nucleotide. The rearrangement uses TRBV4-2 and TRBJ1-5; weak D call: TRBD1 (5 bases). The CDR3 is made up of 14 amino acids. Germline CDR1 and CDR2: LGHNA and YNFKEQ. The V gene lost 1 base and the J gene lost 4 bases, with 8 bases spanning the gap. CDR3 residues: CASSQGGLNQPQHF. CDR3 DNA: TGTGCCAGCAGCCAAGGGGGACTAAATCAGCCCCAGCATTTT.

With regard to this clonotype: The CDR3 end shows no conserved phenylalanine or tryptophan, and so a read error is likely. The limits of the CDR3 on the DNA are not certain, so only TCRdb's listed CDR3 is given. The genes are TRBV7-3 and TRBJ1-1. The CDR3 is 13 amino acids in total, end residues counted. From germline, CDR1 is SGHTA and CDR2 FQGTGA. CDR3 sequence: CASSPKAASGACD.

There are many counts of this clonotype. The rearrangement uses TRBV11-2 and TRBJ1-1; 9 nucleotides line up with TRBD1. The CDR3 consists of 14 residues. Trimming at V came to 6 bases and at J to 1 base, leaving 3 bases not matched to a gene. CDR1 is SGHAT, CDR2 FQNNGV, per germline. The DNA of the CDR3 is TGTGCCAGCAGGTCGACAGGGGGGAACACTGAAGCTTTCTTT. It codes for CASRSTGGNTEAFF.

In its sample, this clonotype was seen a few times. This chain joins TRBV15 and TRBJ1-1; TRBD1 aligns across 7 bases. Unmatched junction bases numbered 1, after V lost 0 bases and J lost 6 bases. Germline-derived CDR1 and CDR2 are LNHNV and YYDKDF (reference sequence). The CDR3 covers 13 residues. The CDR3 region has the DNA TGTGCCACCAGCAGAGATCAGGGGGCTGAAGCTTTCTTT. Protein sequence: CATSRDQGAEAFF.